These T cell receptor beta chains were read from a single sample in a study of T cells after yellow fever vaccination. A single record per CDR3 protein comes from TCRdb applying MiXCR to the 5' RACE reads. The sample carries 200,000 to 300,000 distinct CDR3 sequences, approximately 6.3% recorded once. The specimen was CD4+ T cells sorted from PBMCs, collected on the day of the yellow fever booster vaccination. The receptor source for this set is a man aged 25 to 40 who received the YFV17D yellow fever vaccine. The CDR3 runs from the conserved cysteine through the conserved F or W. D genes are given only for firm matches. Clone sizes are given selectively: once, few, many, or a class where the clone is expanded.

size	D	V	J	DNA	CDR3
few	NA	TRBV12-3/TRBV12-4	TRBJ1-2	TGTGCCAGCAGTTTCAGGGCTAACTATGGCTACACCTTC	CASSFRANYGYTF
few	NA	TRBV29-1	TRBJ2-3	TGCAGCGTTGTACAGTCCACAGATACGCAGTATTTT	CSVVQSTDTQYF
many	TRBD1	TRBV10-3	TRBJ1-2	TGTGCCATCAGCGGTGGACAGGGAACTAACTATGGCTACACCTTC	CAISGGQGTNYGYTF
few	NA	TRBV7-9	TRBJ2-1	TGTGCCAGCAGCACCGGCCAAACCCTCTCCTACAATGAGCAGTTCTTC	CASSTGQTLSYNEQFF
NA	NA	TRBV7-9	TRBJ2-5	TGTGCCAGCAGCTTAGAACTAGCTCTCGGTGAGACCCAGTACTTC	CASSLELALGETQYF
few	NA	TRBV5-1	TRBJ1-1	TGCGCCAGCAGCTTGGATTGGGCGAACACTGAAGCTTTCTTT	CASSLDWANTEAFF
few	NA	TRBV30	TRBJ2-6	TGTGCCTGGGGAGAGTTAGGGGCCAACGTCCTGACTTTC	CAWGELGANVLTF
NA	TRBD2	TRBV10-3	TRBJ2-5	TGTGCCATCAGTGAGTCGGCGGAGGGAGCGGGGAAGACCCAGTACTTC	CAISESAEGAGKTQYF
many	NA	TRBV29-1	TRBJ2-2	TGCAGCGTTGCAGGACCCCTCGGGGTCGGGGAGCTGTTTTTT	CSVAGPLGVGELFF
few	NA	TRBV25-1	TRBJ2-5	TGTGCCAGCAGTGATTCCGGTCAAGAGACCCAGTACTTC	CASSDSGQETQYF
many	NA	TRBV12-3/TRBV12-4	TRBJ2-7	TGTGCCAGCAGTTTAATCTCCTCTGACAACTACGAGCAGTACTTC	CASSLISSDNYEQYF
NA	NA	TRBV6-1	TRBJ2-5	TGTGCCAGCCTGGGACGGAATAAAGAGACCCAGTACTTC	CASLGRNKETQYF
many	TRBD2	TRBV5-6	TRBJ2-7	TGTGCCAGCAGCCCCACTAGCGGGAGCCCCTACGAGCAGTACTTC	CASSPTSGSPYEQYF
many	TRBD1	TRBV6-1	TRBJ1-5	TGTGCCAGCACTCGCGGGACAGGGCCGATCTTGGAGCCCCAGCATTTT	CASTRGTGPILEPQHF
few	TRBD1	TRBV7-2	TRBJ2-7	TGTGCCAGCAGCTCACAGGGGGGCGAGCAGTACTTC	CASSSQGGEQYF
many	NA	TRBV11-2	TRBJ2-5	TGTGCCAGCAGACAAACAGGGTTTGGGGAGACCCAGTACTTC	CASRQTGFGETQYF
many	NA	TRBV7-9	TRBJ2-3	TGTGCCAGCAGCTTCCGACAGGAAACTAGCACAGATACGCAGTATTTT	CASSFRQETSTDTQYF
NA	NA	TRBV5-5	TRBJ2-3	TGTGCCAGCCGCCCCAACGACATGCTCACAGATACGCAGTATTTT	CASRPNDMLTDTQYF
few	TRBD1	TRBV20-1	TRBJ1-5	TGCAGTGCTAGAGGACAGGGGTTGGCGGGTCAGCCCCAGCATTTT	CSARGQGLAGQPQHF
few	TRBD2	TRBV10-3	TRBJ2-7	TGTGCCATCAGCTCTGGACTAGCGGGAGTGGGCCACGAGCAGTACTTC	CAISSGLAGVGHEQYF
many	NA	TRBV6-6	TRBJ2-2	TGTGCCAGCAGTTACGTCAGCGGGGAGCTGTTTTTT	CASSYVSGELFF
NA	TRBD2	TRBV5-1	TRBJ2-7	TGCGCCAGCAGCTTGGGACTTAGCGGGATCGGGTACGAGCAGTACTTC	CASSLGLSGIGYEQYF
few	TRBD2	TRBV18	TRBJ2-2	TGTGCCAGCTCACCAAGCGGAAGGACTAGGGATACCGGGGAGCTGTTTTTT	CASSPSGRTRDTGELFF
few	TRBD1	TRBV5-1	TRBJ1-1	TGCGCCAGCAGCCCCGGGACAGGGGGTTTCGAAGCTTTCTTT	CASSPGTGGFEAFF
many	TRBD2	TRBV7-6	TRBJ2-1	TGTGCCAGCAGCAAGGGCGGGAGTGGTTCCTACAATGAGCAGTTCTTC	CASSKGGSGSYNEQFF
many	NA	TRBV7-2	TRBJ2-6	TGTGCCAGCAGCCGGCCCCCTGGGGCCAACGTCCTGACTTTC	CASSRPPGANVLTF
many	TRBD1	TRBV6-1	TRBJ2-7	TGTGCCAGCAGCCGGACAGGGGTTTACGAGCAGTACTTC	CASSRTGVYEQYF
few	TRBD2	TRBV27	TRBJ2-1	TGTGCCAGCAGTTTTTTCGCGGGAGGGCCTTCGGAGCAGTTCTTC	CASSFFAGGPSEQFF
many	TRBD2	TRBV6-2/TRBV6-3	TRBJ2-2	TGTGCCAGCAGTCGGACTAGCGGGAGTCGCACCGGGGAGCTGTTTTTT	CASSRTSGSRTGELFF
many	NA	TRBV10-3	TRBJ1-1	TGTGCCAGTACCCTCACGGACAGTGACACTGAAGCTTTCTTT	CASTLTDSDTEAFF
NA	NA	TRBV7-9	TRBJ1-1	TGTGCCAGCAGCTTTCTCAAGTTGGGAGGATCGGTAACTGAAGCTTTCTTT	CASSFLKLGGSVTEAFF
NA	NA	TRBV5-1	TRBJ2-7	TGCGCCAGCAGCTTGGTGGGGCGGTCCAGCGAGCAGTACTTC	CASSLVGRSSEQYF
NA	TRBD2	TRBV6-5	TRBJ2-5	TGTGCCAGCAGTTACAGCGGGAGAGGAGAGACCCAGTACTTC	CASSYSGRGETQYF
few	NA	TRBV12-3/TRBV12-4	TRBJ2-1	TGTGCCAGCAGTCCGTTGGGGGGAGCCGGCAATGAGCAGTTCTTC	CASSPLGGAGNEQFF
few	TRBD1	TRBV18	TRBJ1-5	TGTGCCAGCGCAGGGGGCTCGGTCCTGCCCCAGCATTTT	CASAGGSVLPQHF
NA	TRBD1	TRBV5-1	TRBJ2-7	TGCGCCAGCAGCTTGGAAGGGACAGGCGCCTACGAGCAGTACTTC	CASSLEGTGAYEQYF
NA	NA	TRBV12-3/TRBV12-4	TRBJ2-6	TGTGCCAGCAGTTTCACAGCGTCCTCTGGGGCCAACGTCCTGACTTTC	CASSFTASSGANVLTF
many	NA	TRBV9	TRBJ1-5	TGTGCCAGCAGCGCCGACCCGGGGAGCAATCAGCCCCAGCATTTT	CASSADPGSNQPQHF
many	TRBD1	TRBV4-1	TRBJ1-4	TGCGCCAGCAGCCGTCCCGGGACAGTTAATGAAAAACTGTTTTTT	CASSRPGTVNEKLFF
many	NA	TRBV6-2/TRBV6-3	TRBJ2-1	TGTGCCAGCAGCTCTTCCCGAAGCGGGCATTACAATGAGCAGTTCTTC	CASSSSRSGHYNEQFF
few	TRBD2	TRBV27	TRBJ2-7	TGTGCCAGCAGCCAAGCGGGAGGACCCGCCTACGAGCAGTACTTC	CASSQAGGPAYEQYF
many	NA	TRBV5-1	TRBJ2-5	TGCGCCAGCAGCTTGGAAGGTGGGACCGCCGGAGAGACCCAGTACTTC	CASSLEGGTAGETQYF
many	NA	TRBV15	TRBJ1-3	TGTGCCACCAGCAGAGATGATCTTGGAAACACCATATATTTT	CATSRDDLGNTIYF
many	TRBD2	TRBV20-1	TRBJ2-1	TGCAGTGCCACAACTAGCGGTTACAATGAGCAGTTCTTC	CSATTSGYNEQFF
NA	TRBD2	TRBV19	TRBJ2-1	TGTGCCAGTAAAATAGCGGGAGAACGTATTGAGCAGTTCTTC	CASKIAGERIEQFF
many	TRBD2	TRBV6-1	TRBJ2-4	TGTGCCAGCAGTCTTATAGCGGGAGGGTCCAAAAACATTCAGTACTTC	CASSLIAGGSKNIQYF
many	NA	TRBV7-3	TRBJ2-3	TGTGCCAGCAGCCCATCCGGAGGCCGGGTAGATACGCAGTATTTT	CASSPSGGRVDTQYF
NA	TRBD1	TRBV19	TRBJ2-1	TGTGCCAGTAGTAATAGGACAGGGGGCAGGTACAATGAGCAGTTCTTC	CASSNRTGGRYNEQFF
NA	TRBD1	TRBV9	TRBJ2-5	TGTGCCAGCGGGGGACAGTCGTCGACCCAGTACTTC	CASGGQSSTQYF
NA	TRBD2	TRBV4-2	TRBJ2-2	TGTGCCAGCAGCCAAGAAGCACTAGCGGGAGTGGGCGGGGAGCTGTTTTTT	CASSQEALAGVGGELFF
NA	TRBD2	TRBV4-3	TRBJ2-3	TGCGCCAGCAGCCAAGTCGGCGGGAGGGGCACAGATACGCAGTATTTT	CASSQVGGRGTDTQYF
once	TRBD1	TRBV14	TRBJ2-5	TGTGCCAGCAGCCAAGACCCCGGGACAGGTCGGACCCAGTACTTC	CASSQDPGTGRTQYF